This is a list of T cell receptor beta chains from one sample in a study of shared clonotypes between healthy human individuals. Assay: immunoSEQ multiplex PCR; the TCRdb copy retains only in-frame clones and omits some. The data show fewer than 650,000 clones, around 80% seen once. Sequencing input: PBMCs. The receptors here all came from a woman in her thirties or forties in good health. Some clones in this sample may be carry-over from other donors' samples. The CDR3 runs from the conserved cysteine through the conserved F or W. Fields, in order: CDR3 length, J gene, clone size, D gene, V gene, CDR3 DNA, CDR3 protein. The D gene is left open where the match is weak. The size field is filled for only some rows; it gives once, few, many or a size class.

length: 14; J: TRBJ2-1; size: NA; D: NA; V: TRBV7-9; DNA: TGTGCCAGCAGTTATTTAAATCTGGGGGGTGAGCAGTTCTTC; CDR3: CASSYLNLGGEQFF
length: 11; J: TRBJ1-1; size: NA; D: NA; V: TRBV7-9; DNA: TGTGCCAGCAGCCCTCACGCTGAAGCTTTCTTT; CDR3: CASSPHAEAFF
length: 15; J: TRBJ2-5; size: NA; D: TRBD1; V: TRBV10-3; DNA: TGTGCCATCAGCCCCGGACAGGCGCGGAGAGAGACCCAGTACTTC; CDR3: CAISPGQARRETQYF
length: 15; J: TRBJ1-2; size: NA; D: TRBD1; V: TRBV28; DNA: TGTGCCAGCAGAAGCCAAGACAGGGACGCTTATGGCTACACCTTC; CDR3: CASRSQDRDAYGYTF
length: 12; J: TRBJ2-1; size: NA; D: NA; V: TRBV4-1; DNA: TGCGCCAGCACCTCAGGGCACAGGAAGCAGTTCTTC; CDR3: CASTSGHRKQFF
length: 16; J: TRBJ2-5; size: NA; D: TRBD2; V: TRBV2; DNA: TGTGCCAGCAGGAGCTGGACTAGCGTTTCCCAAGAGACCCAGTACTTC; CDR3: CASRSWTSVSQETQYF
length: 14; J: TRBJ2-1; size: NA; D: NA; V: TRBV28; DNA: TGTGCCAGCACCCATGGTTCTAGCTACAATGAGCAGTTCTTC; CDR3: CASTHGSSYNEQFF
length: 13; J: TRBJ2-1; size: NA; D: TRBD2; V: TRBV30; DNA: TGTGCCTGGAGTGTCGGACTAGCTGGCGAGCAGTTCTTC; CDR3: CAWSVGLAGEQFF
length: 16; J: TRBJ2-2; size: NA; D: TRBD1; V: TRBV5-4; DNA: TGTGCCAGCAGCTTCCCGACAGGGATGAACACCGGGGAGCTGTTTTTT; CDR3: CASSFPTGMNTGELFF
length: 15; J: TRBJ2-1; size: once; D: TRBD1; V: TRBV7-7; DNA: TGTGCTAGCAGCTTAGCGAGGACAGGGGACAATGAGCAGTTCTTC; CDR3: CASSLARTGDNEQFF
length: 15; J: TRBJ2-3; size: NA; D: NA; V: TRBV6-1; DNA: TGTGCCAGCAGTGAAGGGGGTTCGGAGACAGATACGCAGTATTTT; CDR3: CASSEGGSETDTQYF
length: 13; J: TRBJ2-1; size: NA; D: NA; V: TRBV28; DNA: TGTGCCAGCAGTTTAGGATCCCTCGGTGAGCAGTTCTTC; CDR3: CASSLGSLGEQFF
length: 18; J: TRBJ2-1; size: NA; D: TRBD2; V: TRBV27; DNA: TGTGCCAGCAGTCTCCTCCCCCCCCTAGCGGGGGAGGGTAATGAGCAGTTCTTC; CDR3: CASSLLPPLAGEGNEQFF
length: 15; J: TRBJ2-1; size: NA; D: TRBD1; V: TRBV7-2; DNA: TGTGCCAGCAGCCCGGACAGGGGGGCCTACAATGAGCAGTTCTTC; CDR3: CASSPDRGAYNEQFF
length: 11; J: TRBJ1-2; size: NA; D: NA; V: TRBV2; DNA: TGTGCCAGCAGTGGCGGGAATGGCTACACCTTC; CDR3: CASSGGNGYTF
length: 17; J: TRBJ2-3; size: NA; D: TRBD2; V: TRBV4-2; DNA: TGTGCCAGCAGCCAGAATCCCTCGACTAGCGGGAGAGATACGCAGTATTTT; CDR3: CASSQNPSTSGRDTQYF
length: 18; J: TRBJ2-1; size: NA; D: TRBD2; V: TRBV28; DNA: TGTGCCAGCAGTTCCTCGCTAGCGGGGTACCTGGGTGACAATGAGCAGTTCTTC; CDR3: CASSSSLAGYLGDNEQFF
length: 15; J: TRBJ2-7; size: NA; D: TRBD1; V: TRBV27; DNA: TGTGCCAGCAGCCTCCTGGGACAGGGATCGTACGAGCAGTACTTC; CDR3: CASSLLGQGSYEQYF
length: 18; J: TRBJ1-5; size: NA; D: TRBD1; V: TRBV30; DNA: TGTGCCTGGAGTGTACAGGAGGGCTACAGGGGGCAAGGTCAGCCCCAGCATTTT; CDR3: CAWSVQEGYRGQGQPQHF
length: 13; J: TRBJ1-5; size: NA; D: NA; V: TRBV19; DNA: TGTGCCAGTACGGGGCAGAGCAATCAGCCCCAGCATTTT; CDR3: CASTGQSNQPQHF
length: 13; J: TRBJ2-7; size: NA; D: NA; V: TRBV27; DNA: TGTGCCACCGGACCGGACTTTCGGTACGAGCAGTACTTC; CDR3: CATGPDFRYEQYF
length: 13; J: TRBJ2-4; size: NA; D: NA; V: TRBV28; DNA: TGTGCCAGCAGCCCGGGGGGCCAAAACATTCAGTACTTC; CDR3: CASSPGGQNIQYF
length: 16; J: TRBJ2-7; size: NA; D: TRBD2; V: TRBV5-1; DNA: TGCGCCAGCAGCTTGGCCATGGCGGGAGGCTCCTACGAGCAGTACTTC; CDR3: CASSLAMAGGSYEQYF
length: 19; J: TRBJ2-1; size: NA; D: TRBD2; V: TRBV15; DNA: TGTGCCACCAGCAGAGGCGGACTAGCGGGAGGACCCCTTAACAATGAGCAGTTCTTC; CDR3: CATSRGGLAGGPLNNEQFF
length: 12; J: TRBJ1-1; size: NA; D: NA; V: TRBV6-1; DNA: TGTGCCAGCAGGGGGGATGGAACTGAAGCTTTCTTT; CDR3: CASRGDGTEAFF
length: 14; J: TRBJ2-2; size: NA; D: NA; V: TRBV9; DNA: TGTGCCAGCAGCCCGAACATCGGCGCCGGGGAGCTGTTTTTT; CDR3: CASSPNIGAGELFF
length: 16; J: TRBJ2-1; size: NA; D: NA; V: TRBV18; DNA: TGTGCCAGCTCACCACCGTCCCGGAGCTCCTACAATGAGCAGTTCTTC; CDR3: CASSPPSRSSYNEQFF
length: 16; J: TRBJ2-1; size: NA; D: NA; V: TRBV29-1; DNA: TGCAGCGTTGAACCCGGGACACCGAGCTCCTACAATGAGCAGTTCTTC; CDR3: CSVEPGTPSSYNEQFF
length: 16; J: TRBJ2-5; size: NA; D: TRBD2; V: TRBV7-2; DNA: TGTGCCAGCAGCTTAGCGGGGGCGGCTAGCGGGAGTGCCCAGTACTTC; CDR3: CASSLAGAASGSAQYF
length: 14; J: TRBJ1-1; size: NA; D: NA; V: TRBV7-3; DNA: TGTGCCAGCAGCTTATACAGGGACAACACTGAAGCTTTCTTT; CDR3: CASSLYRDNTEAFF
length: 16; J: TRBJ2-2; size: many; D: TRBD2; V: TRBV7-3; DNA: TGTGCCAGCAGCTTAGGGTTAGCGGGAGGCACCGGGGAGCTGTTTTTT; CDR3: CASSLGLAGGTGELFF
length: 13; J: TRBJ2-1; size: NA; D: NA; V: TRBV19; DNA: TGTGCCAGTAGTGCGACTAGTTACAATGAGCAGTTCTTC; CDR3: CASSATSYNEQFF
length: 13; J: TRBJ2-5; size: NA; D: NA; V: TRBV5-1; DNA: TGCGCCAGCAGCTTGGGTGGCGAAGAGACCCAGTACTTC; CDR3: CASSLGGEETQYF
length: 13; J: TRBJ1-1; size: few; D: NA; V: TRBV2; DNA: TGTGCCAGCACCGTGGGGGGGAACACTGAAGCTTTCTTT; CDR3: CASTVGGNTEAFF
length: 12; J: TRBJ1-2; size: NA; D: NA; V: TRBV28; DNA: TGTGCCAGCAGTTTATATATCTATGGCTACACCTTC; CDR3: CASSLYIYGYTF
length: 16; J: TRBJ2-3; size: NA; D: NA; V: TRBV10-3; DNA: TGTGCCATCAGTGACGGGAGCGGGTGGCTTGCAGATACGCAGTATTTT; CDR3: CAISDGSGWLADTQYF
length: 14; J: TRBJ1-4; size: NA; D: NA; V: TRBV19; DNA: TGTGCCAGTAGTAGAGGACACCGGGATGAAAAACTGTTTTTT; CDR3: CASSRGHRDEKLFF
length: 13; J: TRBJ2-7; size: NA; D: NA; V: TRBV19; DNA: TGTGCCAGTAGTGCCACGAACTTAGGCGAGCAGTACTTC; CDR3: CASSATNLGEQYF
length: 15; J: TRBJ2-1; size: NA; D: NA; V: TRBV5-1; DNA: TGCGCCAGCAGCTTGGCCCTCGACTTCAACAATGAGCAGTTCTTC; CDR3: CASSLALDFNNEQFF
length: 13; J: TRBJ2-5; size: NA; D: NA; V: TRBV6-5; DNA: TGTGCCAGCACGGCGGGAAGCCAAGAGACCCAGTACTTC; CDR3: CASTAGSQETQYF
length: 18; J: TRBJ1-1; size: once; D: NA; V: TRBV28; DNA: TGTGCCAGCAGTTTATCCATAAACCCGGGACAATTGAACACTGAAGCTTTCTTT; CDR3: CASSLSINPGQLNTEAFF
length: 16; J: TRBJ1-4; size: NA; D: TRBD1; V: TRBV10-3; DNA: TGTGCCATCAGTGAGTCGGTGGGGACAGGGCAGGAAAAACTGTTTTTT; CDR3: CAISESVGTGQEKLFF
length: 19; J: TRBJ2-7; size: NA; D: TRBD1; V: TRBV7-9; DNA: TGTGCCAGCAGCTTAGCAGTGGGAACAGGGGGACTGGGGTCCTACGAGCAGTACTTC; CDR3: CASSLAVGTGGLGSYEQYF
length: 12; J: TRBJ1-1; size: NA; D: NA; V: TRBV5-1; DNA: TGCGCCAGCAGTACCGAGAACACTGAAGCTTTCTTT; CDR3: CASSTENTEAFF
length: 12; J: TRBJ1-2; size: few; D: NA; V: TRBV19; DNA: TGTGCCAGTAGTTTGGGGAAGGATGGCTACACCTTC; CDR3: CASSLGKDGYTF
length: 12; J: TRBJ2-5; size: NA; D: NA; V: TRBV7-9; DNA: TGTGCCAGCAGCTTATTTCGAGAGACCCAGTACTTC; CDR3: CASSLFRETQYF
length: 15; J: TRBJ2-1; size: NA; D: TRBD2; V: TRBV7-8; DNA: TGTGCCAGCAGCTCATTGGGGGGAGGGCCTCATGAGCAGTTCTTC; CDR3: CASSSLGGGPHEQFF
length: 13; J: TRBJ1-1; size: NA; D: NA; V: TRBV2; DNA: TGTGCCAGCAGGAACCGAGGGACCACTGAAGCTTTCTTT; CDR3: CASRNRGTTEAFF
length: 11; J: TRBJ2-1; size: NA; D: NA; V: TRBV5-1; DNA: TGCGCCAGCAGCTTGTGGAATGAGCAGTTCTTC; CDR3: CASSLWNEQFF
length: 13; J: TRBJ1-2; size: many; D: TRBD1; V: TRBV29-1; DNA: TGCAGCGTTACCTTAGACAGGGGCTATGGCTACACCTTC; CDR3: CSVTLDRGYGYTF
length: 16; J: TRBJ2-7; size: few; D: NA; V: TRBV6-1; DNA: TGTGCCAGCAGTGAACACCAGGCAGGGGAAGCCTACGAGCAGTACTTC; CDR3: CASSEHQAGEAYEQYF
length: 13; J: TRBJ2-5; size: NA; D: TRBD1; V: TRBV2; DNA: TGTGCCAGCAGAGGGACAGGGCCAGAGACCCAGTACTTC; CDR3: CASRGTGPETQYF
length: 16; J: TRBJ2-1; size: few; D: NA; V: TRBV9; DNA: TGTGCCAGCAGCGTAGCGCTGCCCCCTACCGGCCATGAGCAGTTCTTC; CDR3: CASSVALPPTGHEQFF
length: 14; J: TRBJ1-2; size: NA; D: NA; V: TRBV7-8; DNA: TGTGCCAGCAGCTTAGACGACATGGTCGGGGGCTACACCTTC; CDR3: CASSLDDMVGGYTF
length: 13; J: TRBJ2-3; size: NA; D: TRBD2; V: TRBV28; DNA: TGTGCCAGCATAGGGACTAGCCAGATAACGCAGTATTTT; CDR3: CASIGTSQITQYF
length: 14; J: TRBJ2-7; size: NA; D: TRBD2; V: TRBV28; DNA: TGTGTCAGCAGGTCTAGCGGGAGAAGATACGAGCAGTACTTC; CDR3: CVSRSSGRRYEQYF
length: 12; J: TRBJ2-3; size: NA; D: TRBD2; V: TRBV30; DNA: TGTGCCATAACTGGACTAGCAGATACGCAGTATTTT; CDR3: CAITGLADTQYF
length: 11; J: TRBJ1-2; size: NA; D: NA; V: TRBV2; DNA: TGTGCCAGCACGGTTGTTTATGGCTACACCTTC; CDR3: CASTVVYGYTF
length: 14; J: TRBJ2-1; size: NA; D: NA; V: TRBV28; DNA: TGTGCCAGCAGTTTCTTGCAAGCCAACAATGAGCAGTTCTTC; CDR3: CASSFLQANNEQFF